This T cell receptor (beta chain) came from a study of cytomegalovirus exposure and HLA in healthy donors. Comments on this clone: Its antigen is undetermined.

The CDR3 runs 15 residues. Germline CDR1 is MDHEN and CDR2 is SYDVKM. Trimming cost V 5 bases and J 0 bases; bases outside gene matches: 5. Vbeta (60) and Jbeta (13) primers were used in the PCR. Sequencing was performed with immunoSEQ multiplex PCR; in TCRdb, only in-frame clones are kept and a portion is missing. Of 95,000 to 100,000 clones detected, approximately 80% appear once; the ten largest clones hold approximately 0.8%. Regarding the study as a whole: In a later analysis, TCR association rates varied by HLA locus: DRB1 most, HLA-C fewest.

The sequence was obtained from a woman aged 60-75 years in good health and CMV-seronegative. This chain uses TRBV28 with TRBJ2-7; 9 bases are a match to TRBD2. Sequences were obtained from PBMCs. Here the CDR3 reads CASSPTAGGSYEQYF. DNA for the CDR3: TGTGCCAGCAGTCCTACAGCGGGAGGCTCCTACGAGCAGTACTTC.